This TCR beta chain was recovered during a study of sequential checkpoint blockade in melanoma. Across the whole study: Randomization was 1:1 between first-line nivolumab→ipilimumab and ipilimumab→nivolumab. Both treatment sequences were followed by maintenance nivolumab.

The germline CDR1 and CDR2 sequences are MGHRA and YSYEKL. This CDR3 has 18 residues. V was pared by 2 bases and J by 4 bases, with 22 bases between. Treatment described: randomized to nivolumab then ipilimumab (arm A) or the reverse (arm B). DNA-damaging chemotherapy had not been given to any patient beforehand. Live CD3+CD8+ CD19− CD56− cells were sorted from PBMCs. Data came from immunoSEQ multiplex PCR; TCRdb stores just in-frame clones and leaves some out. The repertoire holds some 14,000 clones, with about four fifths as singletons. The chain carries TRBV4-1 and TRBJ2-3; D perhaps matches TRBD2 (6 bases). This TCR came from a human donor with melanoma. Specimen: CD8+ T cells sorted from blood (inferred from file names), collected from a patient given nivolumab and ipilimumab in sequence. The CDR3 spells CASSQLRRGSPNADTQYF. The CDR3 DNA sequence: TGCGCCAGCAGCCAACTGAGGCGGGGTTCTCCAAATGCAGATACGCAGTATTTT.